Following are 32 T cell receptor beta chains from one sample sequenced in a study of a mutant IDH1 vaccine in newly diagnosed glioma. No antigens are known for them. This sample's time point: week 47, end of study. The content of each vaccine dose was 300 ug of mutant IDH1 20-mer peptide, and topical imiquimod accompanied it. Assay used: immunoSEQ multiplex PCR; TCRdb lists only in-frame clones, some missing. This sample has around 65,000 clones, with under 85% found just once. The starting material was PBMCs, obtained from a glioma patient whose treatment included an IDH1 peptide vaccine. The receptor set was obtained from a man aged 25 to 40 with glioma.

V is TRBV5-1 and J is TRBJ1-5; D gene unclear. Trimming took off 0 bases at V and 3 bases at J, with 4 bases between the two ends. The CDR3 is 13 residues long. Germline V lookup: CDR1 SGHRS, CDR2 YFSETQ. The CDR3 region is CASSLGPNQPQHF. DNA for the CDR3: TGCGCCAGCAGCTTGGGGCCCAATCAGCCCCAGCATTTT.

The chain links TRBV11-2 to TRBJ2-2, with D tentatively TRBD1 (5 bases). Trimming cost V 3 bases and J 4 bases, with 12 bases left between them. Germline V CDR1 and CDR2: SGHAT, FQNNGV. This CDR3 has 15 residues. The CDR3 sequence is CASSLVQGITGELFF. The CDR3 region has the DNA TGTGCCAGCAGCTTGGTTCAGGGTATCACCGGGGAGCTGTTTTTT. Drawing the rest from reference TRBV11-2 and TRBJ2-2, the complete variable domain is EAGVAQSPRYKIIEKRQSVAFWCNPISGHATLYWYQQILGQGPKLLIQFQNNGVVDDSQLPKDRFSAERLKGVDSTLKIQPAKLEDSAVYLCASSLVQGITGELFFGEGSRLTVL.

The chain couples TRBV2 to TRBJ2-1; the match to TRBD2 covers 9 bases. V dropped 6 bases and J dropped 3; count of bases not matched to a gene: 6. The CDR3 is made up of 15 amino acids. Germline V gene lookup returns CDR1 SNHLY and CDR2 FYNNEI. The CDR3 DNA is TGTGCCAGCAGGAGACTAGCGGCTTACTACAATGAGCAGTTCTTC. Its translation: CASRRLAAYYNEQFF. Supplemented by reference TRBV2 and TRBJ2-1, the full variable domain reads EPEVTQTPSHQVTQMGQEVILRCVPISNHLYFYWYRQILGQKVEFLVSFYNNEISEKSEIFDDQFSVERPDGSNFTLKIRSTKLEDSAMYFCASRRLAAYYNEQFFGPGTRLTVL.

The table lists this clone with a count of one. This sequence joins TRBV5-1 and TRBJ1-1; the match to TRBD1 covers 12 bases. The CDR3 has 15 residues. After removal of 0 bases from V and 7 bases from J, the junction contained 4 bases not matched to a gene. Germline CDR1 reads SGHRS; CDR2 reads YFSETQ. In DNA, the CDR3 is TGCGCCAGCAGCTTGGGCCGGGACAGGGGGCTTGAAGCTTTCTTT. This sequence encodes CASSLGRDRGLEAFF.

In its sample, this clone was seen once. The CDR3 DNA follows: TGCGCCAGCAGCCCCTCCTTCTACAGCTACTACGAGCAGTACTTC. Residues: CASSPSFYSYYEQYF. The chain uses TRBV5-1 and TRBJ2-7; D call uncertain. The CDR3 consists of 15 residues. The germline V gene encodes CDR1 SGHRS and CDR2 YFSETQ. Between the trimmed V and J ends, which lost 4 bases and 3 bases, there was a span of 17 bases.

V usage is TRBV4-2 and J usage is TRBJ1-2; 7 nucleotides line up with TRBD1. The CDR3 sequence is 14 residues long. The trim removed 4 bases at V and 3 bases at J, leaving 5 bases unmatched. CDR1 is LGHNA and CDR2 is YNFKEQ in the germline V gene. CDR3: CASSPQGIDYGYTF. The CDR3 DNA reads TGTGCCAGCAGCCCACAGGGGATTGACTATGGCTACACCTTC.

The chain carries TRBV5-3 and TRBJ2-5; 10 nucleotides line up with TRBD1. TRBV5-3 is annotated as an ORF whose role is uncertain. The CDR3 consists of 20 residues. V lost 1 base, J lost 6 bases, and 21 bases stayed unmatched. The CDR3 loop is CARSLYRTGGTQDVVQTQYF. The CDR3 DNA reads as TGTGCCAGAAGCTTGTATAGGACAGGGGGAACCCAGGATGTGGTGCAGACCCAGTACTTC.

This clone was observed once. The CDR3 DNA is TGTGCCAGCAGCAGGGGACAGGGGGCGCGAACTGCCTACGAGCAGTACTTC. The encoded protein is CASSRGQGARTAYEQYF. The chain recombines TRBV13 with TRBJ2-7; 12 bases match TRBD1. CDR1 and CDR2 from the germline V gene are PRHDT and FYEKMQ (reference sequence). Unmatched junction bases numbered 10, after V lost 5 bases and J lost 2 bases. There are 17 residues in the CDR3.

The V gene is TRBV5-8, the J gene TRBJ2-3, with 11 bases that match TRBD2. CDR3 length: 17 amino acids. Trimming took 4 bases from V and 0 from J; bases not matched to a gene: 7. The V gene's germline CDR1 is SGHTS and CDR2 YDEGEE. CDR3 sequence: CASSPGTSGISTDTQYF. The DNA of the CDR3 is TGTGCCAGCAGCCCTGGGACTAGCGGCATTAGCACAGATACGCAGTATTTT.

The chain uses TRBV11-3 and TRBJ2-1; D gene unclear. This CDR3 is 15 amino acids long. The V and J ends lost 4 bases and 6 bases respectively, with 16 bases between them. Germline CDR1 reads SGHNT; CDR2 reads YENEEA. The CDR3 region has the DNA TGTGCCAGCAGCTCGATAAACTCAAGGCGCAATGAGCAGTTCTTC. Encoded protein: CASSSINSRRNEQFF. The whole variable domain, filled in from reference TRBV11-3 and TRBJ2-1, reads EAGVVQSPRYKIIEKKQPVAFWCNPISGHNTLYWYLQNLGQGPELLIRYENEEAVDDSQLPKDRFSAERLKGVDSTLKIQPAELGDSAVYLCASSSINSRRNEQFFGPGTRLTVL.

The chain uses TRBV7-9 and TRBJ2-7; TRBD2 matches 12 bases. The CDR3 length is 15 residues. J was trimmed by 5 bases and V by 3 bases; bases with no gene match: 5. Germline V gives CDR1 SEHNR, CDR2 FQNEAQ (reference sequence). For the CDR3, the DNA is TGTGCCAGCAGCTTCGGACTAGCGGGGATTAACGAGCAGTACTTC. Residues: CASSFGLAGINEQYF.

This clone was counted between two and nine times. The chain couples TRBV4-1 to TRBJ2-1; 13 positions agree with TRBD2. The CDR3 consists of 17 residues. The germline V gene encodes CDR1 MGHRA and CDR2 YSYEKL. J was trimmed by 4 bases and V by 0 bases; bases with no gene match: 3. The CDR3 coding sequence is TGCGCCAGCAGCCAAGATGGACTAGCGGGGGCATACAATGAGCAGTTCTTC. Translation: CASSQDGLAGAYNEQFF.

The chain is built from TRBV9 and TRBJ2-7, with TRBD1 matching over 8 bases. J was trimmed by 2 bases and V by 4 bases; bases with no gene match: 8. The CDR3 loop spans 15 amino acids. Germline-derived CDR1 and CDR2 are SGDLS and YYNGEE. CDR3 residues: CASSPGTGGAYEQYF. Written as DNA, the CDR3 is TGTGCCAGCAGCCCAGGGACAGGTGGGGCCTACGAGCAGTACTTC. Combining the CDR3 with reference TRBV9 and TRBJ2-7 gives the whole variable domain DSGVTQTPKHLITATGQRVTLRCSPRSGDLSVYWYQQSLDQGLQFLIQYYNGEERAKGNILERFSAQQFPDLHSELNLSSLELGDSALYFCASSPGTGGAYEQYFGPGTRLTVT.

This clone has just a few counts. V usage is TRBV30 and J usage is TRBJ1-1; a possible D gene is TRBD1 (6 bases). In germline, CDR1 is GTSNPN, CDR2 SVGIG (reference sequence). The CDR3 has 15 residues. V was cut by 4 bases and J by 0 bases, with 15 bases left in between. The CDR3 region has the DNA TGTGCCTGGAAGGACTCCTGGACAGTGAACACTGAAGCTTTCTTT. This gives the protein CAWKDSWTVNTEAFF. The variable domain in full, with the rest retrieved from reference TRBV30 and TRBJ1-1, is SQTIHQWPATLVQPVGSPLSLECTVEGTSNPNLYWYRQAAGRGLQLLFYSVGIGQISSEVPQNLSASRPQDRQFILSSKKLLLSDSGFYLCAWKDSWTVNTEAFFGQGTRLTVV.

This chain joins TRBV6-5 and TRBJ2-5; 11 bases are a match to TRBD1. Gene TRBJ2-7 matches the end of the DNA better, so the J call may be wrong. This CDR3 is 15 amino acids long. Germline-derived CDR1 and CDR2 are MNHEY and SVGAGI. The CDR3 loop reads CASRTPGQGVYEQYF. CDR3 sequence (DNA): TGTGCCAGCAGAACTCCGGGACAGGGGGTCTACGAGCAGTACTTC.

The V and J genes are TRBV12-5 and TRBJ2-7, with TRBD2 identical over 15 bases. CDR3 size: 21 residues. The V segment lost 4 bases and the J segment 0 bases; nucleotides outside the gene matches: 16. Germline-derived CDR1 and CDR2 are LGHNT and FRNRAP. The CDR3 coding sequence is TGTGCTAGTGGTTCCAGGAGAATAGGACTAGCGGGGGGGTCCGTCTCCTACGAGCAGTACTTC. Protein sequence: CASGSRRIGLAGGSVSYEQYF.

This clone occurred a few times. The V call is TRBV2, the J call TRBJ1-1, with D possibly matching TRBD1 (6 bases). Trimming left V 6 bases short and J 8 bases short, with 16 bases between. The CDR3 has 13 amino acids. Germline CDR1 SNHLY, CDR2 FYNNEI. CDR3 coding DNA: TGTGCCAGCAGAGGGGGGGGTTCTAGGGAAGCTTTCTTT. Its protein product is CASRGGGSREAFF. Supplemented by reference TRBV2 and TRBJ1-1, the full variable domain reads EPEVTQTPSHQVTQMGQEVILRCVPISNHLYFYWYRQILGQKVEFLVSFYNNEISEKSEIFDDQFSVERPDGSNFTLKIRSTKLEDSAMYFCASRGGGSREAFFGQGTRLTVV.

The rearrangement links TRBV27 to TRBJ2-5, with 9 bases that match TRBD2. J was trimmed by 5 bases and V by 5 bases; bases with no gene match: 12. Germline lookup yields CDR1 MNHEY and CDR2 SMNVEV (reference sequence). The CDR3 length is 16 residues. CDR3 protein: CASSRSSGGGAETQYF. The DNA of the CDR3 is TGTGCCAGCAGTCGTTCTTCTGGCGGGGGGGCCGAGACCCAGTACTTC.

V and J are TRBV7-9 and TRBJ2-5; possible D gene TRBD2, 6 bases. Germline assignment: CDR1 SEHNR and CDR2 FQNEAQ (reference sequence). CDR3 length: 19 residues. V lost 5 bases to trimming and J lost 1 base, with 26 bases between them. The CDR3 coding sequence is TGTGCCAGCAGCCAACGTCCGCAGGGAGGAGGGCGGGCCCAAGAGACCCAGTACTTC. Protein product: CASSQRPQGGGRAQETQYF. Full variable domain (missing parts from reference TRBV7-9 and TRBJ2-5): DTGVSQNPRHKITKRGQNVTFRCDPISEHNRLYWYRQTLGQGPEFLTYFQNEAQLEKSRLLSDRFSAERPKGSFSTLEIQRTEQGDSAMYLCASSQRPQGGGRAQETQYFGPGTRLLVL.

This chain links TRBV4-1 with TRBJ2-5, with 8 bases fitting TRBD1. With V trimmed by 8 bases and J by 2 bases, 7 bases remained unmatched. There are 14 residues in the CDR3. Germline CDR1 and CDR2: MGHRA and YSYEKL. DNA for the CDR3: TGCGCCAGCGCAGGCAACAGGGGGCAAGAGACCCAGTACTTC. It codes for CASAGNRGQETQYF.

The J gene is TRBJ2-7, the V gene TRBV7-8, with D possibly called TRBD1 or TRBD2 (5 bases each). Per germline, CDR1 SGHVS and CDR2 FQNEAQ. The CDR3 totals 16 residues. Trimming took 5 bases from V and 2 from J, leaving 19 bases between them. The CDR3, as DNA: TGTGCCAGCAGCCCAAGGACCGGGACGTACACCTACGAGCAGTACTTC. As protein: CASSPRTGTYTYEQYF. Combining the CDR3 with reference TRBV7-8 and TRBJ2-7 gives the whole variable domain GAGVSQSPRYKVAKRGQDVALRCDPISGHVSLFWYQQALGQGPEFLTYFQNEAQLDKSGLPSDRFFAERPEGSVSTLKIQRTQQEDSAVYLCASSPRTGTYTYEQYFGPGTRLTVT.

This clone was recorded a few times. The V gene is TRBV1, the J gene TRBJ1-1; the table calls TRBD1, which could not be checked here. TRBV1 is given as a pseudogene. The CDR3 extends over 16 amino acids. DNA for the CDR3: TGCACCAGCAGCCGAGAAGGCACAGGGGGTAACACTGAAGCTTTCTTT. It translates to CTSSREGTGGNTEAFF.

The genes are TRBV4-1 and TRBJ1-3; 7 bases align to TRBD1. CDR1 and CDR2 from the germline V gene are MGHRA and YSYEKL. CDR3 length: 17 amino acids. After removal of 7 bases from V and 3 bases from J, the junction contained 15 bases not matched to a gene. This chain's CDR3 is CASKEGAGRLLGNTIYF. DNA for the CDR3: TGCGCCAGCAAGGAGGGGGCTGGGCGGCTACTTGGAAACACCATATATTTT.

The chain carries TRBV7-9 and TRBJ1-1, with 9 bases that match TRBD1. Germline CDR1 and CDR2: SEHNR and FQNEAQ (reference sequence). The CDR3 extends over 14 amino acids. After removal of 4 bases from V and 5 bases from J, the junction contained 5 bases not matched to a gene. DNA for the CDR3: TGTGCCAGCAGCTCGGGACAGGGTAGGACTGAAGCTTTCTTT. It is translated as CASSSGQGRTEAFF.

The sample holds one count of this clone. The CDR3 reads CASSPPSRVRDTEAFF. In nucleotides, the CDR3 is TGTGCCAGCAGCCCCCCATCCAGGGTAAGGGACACTGAAGCTTTCTTT. The chain couples TRBV7-9 to TRBJ1-1; tentatively, D is TRBD1 (5 bases). V lost 5 bases, J lost 3 bases, and 19 bases lay in between. The CDR3 runs to 16 residues. Germline V gives CDR1 SEHNR, CDR2 FQNEAQ (reference sequence).

The chain has TRBV29-1 and TRBJ1-1; no definite D call. The V gene's germline CDR1 is SQVTM and CDR2 ANQGSEA. Trimming removed 2 bases at V and 14 bases at J, with 21 bases between. The length of the CDR3 is 13 residues. This chain's CDR3 is CSVESWTAERLFF. Here the CDR3 DNA reads TGCAGCGTTGAATCCTGGACCGCCGAGAGGCTGTTCTTT.

This clone came up a few times. The chain links TRBV19 to TRBJ1-1; D is possibly TRBD1 (6 bases). In germline, CDR1 is LNHDA, CDR2 SQIVND (reference sequence). Between the trimmed V and J ends, which lost 0 bases and 9 bases, there was a span of 11 bases. This CDR3 is 13 amino acids long. The CDR3 DNA is TGTGCCAGTAGTATAGACGACAGGTTCCAAGCTTTCTTT. It translates to CASSIDDRFQAFF.

The rearrangement joins TRBV18 to TRBJ1-1; no firm D call. Germline V CDR1 and CDR2: KGHSH, LQKENI. Trimming removed 0 bases at V and 1 base at J, with 6 bases between. There are 14 residues in the CDR3. The CDR3 DNA reads TGTGCCAGCTCACCACCAAATGGGAACACTGAAGCTTTCTTT. Protein: CASSPPNGNTEAFF. The complete variable domain, with remaining parts taken from reference TRBV18 and TRBJ1-1, reads NAGVMQNPRHLVRRRGQEARLRCSPMKGHSHVYWYRQLPEEGLKFMVYLQKENIIDESGMPKERFSAEFPKEGPSILRIQQVVRGDSAAYFCASSPPNGNTEAFFGQGTRLTVV.

V usage is TRBV7-6 and J usage is TRBJ2-2; D unresolved. CDR1 and CDR2 from the germline V gene are SGHVS and FNYEAQ. Trimming took 0 bases from V and 0 from J, leaving 8 bases between them. The CDR3 runs 16 residues. CDR3 nucleotides: TGTGCCAGCAGCTTAGCGTTGACGGCGAACACCGGGGAGCTGTTTTTT. The encoded protein is CASSLALTANTGELFF.

The V and J genes are TRBV5-3 and TRBJ1-5, with 8 nucleotides matching TRBD1. TRBV5-3 is known as an ORF, though its function is uncertain. V lost 4 bases to trimming and J lost 1 base; unmatched junction nucleotides: 7. The length of the CDR3 is 16 residues. CDR3: CARSTNRGDSNQPQHF. The CDR3 bases are TGTGCCAGAAGCACGAACAGGGGGGACAGCAATCAGCCCCAGCATTTT.

The J gene is TRBJ2-7, the V gene TRBV30; D is perhaps TRBD1 or TRBD2 (5 bases each). Germline CDR1 GTSNPN, CDR2 SVGIG (reference sequence). CDR3 length: 11 amino acids. V was cut by 1 base and J by 6 bases, with 7 bases left in between. CDR3 amino acids: CAWSEGREQYF. Here the CDR3 DNA reads TGTGCCTGGAGTGAGGGACGCGAGCAGTACTTC. Full variable domain (remainder filled in from reference TRBV30 and TRBJ2-7): SQTIHQWPATLVQPVGSPLSLECTVEGTSNPNLYWYRQAAGRGLQLLFYSVGIGQISSEVPQNLSASRPQDRQFILSSKKLLLSDSGFYLCAWSEGREQYFGPGTRLTVT.

The CDR3 bases are TGTGCCAGCTCCCGCGATGAGGGAACTGACGAGCAGTACTTC. Its protein product is CASSRDEGTDEQYF. The chain uses TRBV18 and TRBJ2-7; D perhaps matches TRBD2 (5 bases). Deletions cut 6 bases from V and 5 bases from J, with 17 bases between. Germline loops: CDR1 KGHSH, CDR2 LQKENI. This CDR3 has 14 amino acids.